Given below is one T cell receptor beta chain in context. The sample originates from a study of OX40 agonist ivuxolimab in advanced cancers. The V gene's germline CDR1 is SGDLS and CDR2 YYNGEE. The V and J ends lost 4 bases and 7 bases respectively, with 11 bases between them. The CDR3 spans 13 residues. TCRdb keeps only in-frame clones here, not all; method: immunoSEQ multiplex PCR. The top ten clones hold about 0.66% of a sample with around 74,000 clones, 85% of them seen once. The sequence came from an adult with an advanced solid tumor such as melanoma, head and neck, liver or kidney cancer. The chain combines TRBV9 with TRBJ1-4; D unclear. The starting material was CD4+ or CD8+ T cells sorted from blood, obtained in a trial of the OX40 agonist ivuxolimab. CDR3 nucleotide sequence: TGTGCCAGCAGCCTCGATCCCATTGAAAAACTGTTTTTT. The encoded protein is CASSLDPIEKLFF. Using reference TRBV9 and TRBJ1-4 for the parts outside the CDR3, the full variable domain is DSGVTQTPKHLITATGQRVTLRCSPRSGDLSVYWYQQSLDQGLQFLIQYYNGEERAKGNILERFSAQQFPDLHSELNLSSLELGDSALYFCASSLDPIEKLFFGSGTQLSVL.